This T cell receptor beta chain was sequenced in a study of blood T cell repertoires in COVID-19. Study details: In each case, the material was cDNA or gDNA derived from T cells, B-cell-depleted T cells, or PBMCs.

Original processing notes: Amplification with reference gene primers provided the estimates of nucleated cell counts. The assay was immunoSEQ multiplex PCR, and TCRdb's table has in-frame clones only and misses some. The V and J calls and the clone size are those of that table, but D and trimming were determined from the DNA. This sample yields approximately 250,000 clones, of which around nine tenths are seen a single time; 3% to 3.5% belongs to the top ten. This CDR3 is 13 amino acids long. Trimming cost V 4 bases and J 4 bases; bases outside gene matches: 2. Germline V gene data show CDR1 as MDHEN and CDR2 as SYDVKM.

The sample was PBMCs or T cells enriched from blood (not recorded which). The receptor comes from a woman aged 35 to 49 who had been exposed to COVID-19. This sequence joins TRBV28 and TRBJ1-2; 8 bases map to TRBD1. CDR3 in DNA: TGTGCCAGCAGTTACGGACAGGGCTATGGCTACACCTTC. Its translation is CASSYGQGYGYTF.